The text below deals with one T cell receptor (beta chain). The data stem from a study of blood T cell repertoires in COVID-19. Original analysis: Nucleated cell counts were estimated from reference gene primer amplification. Clones were read by immunoSEQ multiplex PCR, and TCRdb kept only the in-frame ones, dropping some. That table furnishes V, J and clone size, whereas the DNA furnished D and trimming. The sample carries 300,000 to 450,000 clones, 81% recorded once. The V and J ends lost 6 bases and 0 bases respectively, with 8 bases between them. This CDR3 contains 13 residues. Germline CDR1 and CDR2: SNHLY and FYNNEI.

The chain combines TRBV2 with TRBJ1-1; D gene uncertain. Input material: peripheral blood. The TCR was taken from a human donor with acute or convalescent COVID-19. The donor label of this sample is uncertain. The CDR3 DNA sequence: TGTGCCAGCAGGCCGCAGATGAACACTGAAGCTTTCTTT. Protein sequence: CASRPQMNTEAFF.